One sample yielded the 19 T cell receptor beta chains listed below, sequenced in a study of blood T cells in healthy people across ages. Next came a second PCR, run for about 7 to 12 cycles, which used a sample-barcoded 5' primer along with a J-beta primer mix. TCRdb independently ran MiXCR on the 5' RACE reads; one entry per CDR3 protein. Of about 1.4 million distinct CDR3 sequences in the sample, approximately 60% were seen once. The sample taken for sequencing was blood. Receptors were obtained from a man aged 18 to 30 in good health.

This clonotype has more than one count but fewer than ten. The CDR3 reads CASSYGASGRINYEQYF. The DNA of the CDR3 is TGTGCCAGCAGTTACGGGGCTAGCGGGAGGATCAACTACGAGCAGTACTTC. V gene TRBV6-5 combines with J gene TRBJ2-7; 11 nucleotides align to TRBD2. The length of the CDR3 is 17 residues. Trimming at V came to 2 bases and at J to 3 bases, leaving 9 bases not matched to a gene. Germline V gene sequence: CDR1 MNHEY, CDR2 SVGAGI.

This chain joins TRBV29-1 and TRBJ2-7, with a tentative D call TRBD1 (8 bases). This CDR3 is 15 amino acids long. Germline V gene sequence: CDR1 SQVTM, CDR2 ANQGSEA. V was shortened by 4 bases and J by 0 bases, with 16 bases between the two germline ends. For the CDR3, the DNA is TGCAGCGTTGGGCGGGGGACAGGACTCTCCTACGAGCAGTACTTC. Its translation is CSVGRGTGLSYEQYF.

The chain is built from TRBV18 and TRBJ2-3; 7 bases match TRBD1. This CDR3 is built from 17 residues. From germline, CDR1 is KGHSH and CDR2 LQKENI. J gave up 2 bases and V 3 bases, and 11 bases lay outside the gene matches. The CDR3 DNA follows: TGTGCCAGCTCACCGCACCAGACAGGGACCACCACAGATACGCAGTATTTT. Translation gives CASSPHQTGTTTDTQYF.

The chain recombines TRBV12-3 or TRBV12-4 with TRBJ2-7, with D hard to call. The germline V and J ends were trimmed by 3 bases and 6 bases, with 12 bases remaining between them. This CDR3 is built from 13 residues. The CDR3, as DNA: TGTGCCAGCAGTTTGACGTTTGCGTCCGAGCAGTACTTC. It yields the protein CASSLTFASEQYF.

J is TRBJ2-5 and V is TRBV4-3, with 9 bases matching TRBD1. Germline CDR1 LGHNA, CDR2 YSLEER. The V segment lost 4 bases and the J segment 2 bases; nucleotides outside the gene matches: 5. The CDR3 totals 15 residues. CDR3 DNA sequence: TGCGCCAGCAGCCGAGGGACAGGGAGTCAAGAGACCCAGTACTTC. This sequence encodes CASSRGTGSQETQYF.

The table lists this clonotype with a few counts. V usage is TRBV20-1 and J usage is TRBJ2-7; the match to TRBD1 covers 8 bases. V was clipped by 6 bases and J by 1 base; unmatched bases: 11. Looked up from germline, CDR1 is DFQATT and CDR2 is SNEGSKA (reference sequence). The CDR3 spans 15 residues. The CDR3 is CSATSPGQVSYEQYF. CDR3 sequence (DNA): TGCAGTGCAACCTCTCCGGGACAGGTATCCTACGAGCAGTACTTC.

The rearrangement uses TRBV13 and TRBJ2-5; the D gene is possibly TRBD2 (5 bases). Germline lookup yields CDR1 PRHDT and CDR2 FYEKMQ (reference sequence). The length of the CDR3 is 14 residues. V dropped 5 bases and J dropped 1 base, with 11 bases sitting between them. CDR3 DNA sequence: TGTGCCAGCAGCGTTAGGGAGCCCCAAGAGACCCAGTACTTC. Translated: CASSVREPQETQYF.

The chain employs TRBV5-4 and TRBJ2-3, with D hard to call. Looked up from germline, CDR1 is SGHNT and CDR2 is YYREEE (reference sequence). The CDR3 sequence is 12 residues long. Trimming pared 1 base from V and 9 bases from J, leaving 9 bases between. The CDR3 sequence: CASSLSGYTQYF. CDR3 bases: TGTGCCAGCAGCTTGTCTGGATACACGCAGTATTTT.

The CDR3 sequence: CSVESDSYEQYF. The CDR3 coding sequence is TGCAGCGTTGAATCGGACAGCTACGAGCAGTACTTC. The V call is TRBV29-1, the J call TRBJ2-7, with a tentative D call TRBD1 (6 bases). This CDR3 has 12 residues. Looked up from germline, CDR1 is SQVTM and CDR2 is ANQGSEA. V lost 2 bases, J lost 3 bases, and 8 bases lay in between.

This chain links TRBV7-2 with TRBJ2-7; D is uncertain. V was clipped by 4 bases and J by 6 bases, with 10 bases between them. Germline V gene sequence: CDR1 SGHTA, CDR2 FQGNSA. There are 12 residues in the CDR3. The CDR3 reads CASSSPLGEQYF. The CDR3 DNA follows: TGTGCCAGCAGCTCCCCTCTGGGCGAGCAGTACTTC.

The V call is TRBV10-3, the J call TRBJ1-2, with a weak D call TRBD1 (5 bases). The CDR3 covers 15 residues. V was trimmed by 4 bases and J by 7 bases, leaving 19 bases between them. Germline CDR1 reads ENHRY; CDR2 reads SYGVKD. The CDR3 DNA follows: TGTGCCATCAGTGCCAACGGGTCTCCCGGGGGTGGCTACACCTTC. This codes for CAISANGSPGGGYTF.

This clonotype was picked up a small number of times. The chain recombines TRBV24-1 with TRBJ2-7; tentative D call: TRBD2 (5 bases). Per germline, CDR1 KGHDR and CDR2 SFDVKD. Trimming stripped 3 bases from V and 0 bases from J, with 5 bases between. This CDR3 spans 13 amino acids. For the CDR3, the DNA is TGTGCCACCAGTGATGGGAGCTCCTACGAGCAGTACTTC. Its protein is CATSDGSSYEQYF.

This clonotype was found many times. The chain links TRBV12-3 or TRBV12-4 to TRBJ2-1, with D perhaps given as TRBD1 or TRBD2 (5 bases each). The CDR3 has 15 amino acids. V was clipped by 5 bases and J by 7 bases, with 18 bases between them. CDR3 amino acids: CASSGPGRWVNEQFF. The CDR3 coding sequence is TGTGCCAGCAGTGGACCGGGACGATGGGTGAATGAGCAGTTCTTC.

This sequence joins TRBV4-1 and TRBJ2-1; 8 bases map to TRBD2. This CDR3 region has 17 residues. Germline trimming cut 3 bases from V and 6 bases from J; bases unmatched to any gene: 13. CDR1 and CDR2 (germline): MGHRA, YSYEKL. CDR3 sequence: CASSQEELAEETNEQFF. As DNA, the CDR3 is TGCGCCAGCAGCCAGGAAGAACTAGCGGAGGAGACCAATGAGCAGTTCTTC.

The chain carries TRBV7-9 and TRBJ2-7; 15 bases line up with TRBD2. CDR3 length equals 17 residues. After removal of 5 bases from V and 1 base from J, the junction contained 6 bases not matched to a gene. CDR1 and CDR2 (germline): SEHNR, FQNEAQ (reference sequence). The CDR3 DNA reads TGTGCCAGCAGCCCACGGACTAGCGGGGGGGATTCCTACGAGCAGTACTTC. Translating it yields CASSPRTSGGDSYEQYF.

The chain uses TRBV7-2 and TRBJ2-1; 9 bases are a match to TRBD2. Germline CDR1 and CDR2: SGHTA and FQGNSA. Trimming removed 5 bases from V and 7 bases from J; junction bases left unmatched: 9. The CDR3 totals 15 residues. CDR3 loop: CASSQTGTSMNEQFF. In DNA form, the CDR3 reads TGTGCCAGCAGCCAGACCGGGACTAGCATGAATGAGCAGTTCTTC.

This clonotype was observed a handful of times. The chain links TRBV2 to TRBJ2-1; 8 nucleotides align to TRBD2. This CDR3 comprises 16 residues. Trimming at V came to 0 bases and at J to 7 bases, leaving 8 bases not matched to a gene. Germline V gives CDR1 SNHLY, CDR2 FYNNEI. CDR3 nucleotides: TGTGCCAGCAGTGAAGCCAGGCTAGCGGGCGCGAATGAGCAGTTCTTC. Protein: CASSEARLAGANEQFF.

The chain combines TRBV20-1 with TRBJ1-1; unclear D gene. This CDR3 contains 11 residues. Germline V gene lookup returns CDR1 DFQATT and CDR2 SNEGSKA (reference sequence). The CDR3 is CSGSYRSEAFF. The CDR3 DNA sequence: TGCAGCGGCTCCTACCGGTCGGAAGCTTTCTTT.

CDR3 coding DNA: TGCAGTGCAATTACGGCGGGGGAATCCTACAATGAGCAGTTCTTC. Amino acid sequence: CSAITAGESYNEQFF. V usage is TRBV20-1 and J usage is TRBJ2-1, with 7 bases lining up with TRBD2. Germline trimming cut 6 bases from V and 1 base from J; bases unmatched to any gene: 9. Looked up from germline, CDR1 is DFQATT and CDR2 is SNEGSKA (reference sequence). This CDR3 has 15 residues.